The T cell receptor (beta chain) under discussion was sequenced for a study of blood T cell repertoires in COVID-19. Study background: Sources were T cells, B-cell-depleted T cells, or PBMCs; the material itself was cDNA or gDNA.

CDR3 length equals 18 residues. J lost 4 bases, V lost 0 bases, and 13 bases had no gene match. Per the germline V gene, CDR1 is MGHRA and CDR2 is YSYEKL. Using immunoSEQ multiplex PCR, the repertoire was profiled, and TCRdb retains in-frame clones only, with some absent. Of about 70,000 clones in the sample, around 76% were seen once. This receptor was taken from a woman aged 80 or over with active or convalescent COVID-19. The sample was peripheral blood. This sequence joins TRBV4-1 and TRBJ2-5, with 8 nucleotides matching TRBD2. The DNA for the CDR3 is TGCGCCAGCAGCCAAGATTTGGCGGGGGGCGAAGCTGGAGAGACCCAGTACTTC. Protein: CASSQDLAGGEAGETQYF.